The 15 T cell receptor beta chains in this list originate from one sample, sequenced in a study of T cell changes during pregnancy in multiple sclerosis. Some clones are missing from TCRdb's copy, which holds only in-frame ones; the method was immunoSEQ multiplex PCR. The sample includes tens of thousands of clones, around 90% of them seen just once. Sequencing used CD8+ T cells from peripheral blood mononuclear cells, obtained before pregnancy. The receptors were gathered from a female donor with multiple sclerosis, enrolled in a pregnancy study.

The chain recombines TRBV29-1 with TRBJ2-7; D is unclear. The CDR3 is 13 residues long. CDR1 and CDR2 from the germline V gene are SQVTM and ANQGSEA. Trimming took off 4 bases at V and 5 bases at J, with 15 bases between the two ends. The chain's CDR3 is CSVGGSGADEQYF. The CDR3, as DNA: TGCAGCGTTGGTGGATCGGGTGCCGACGAGCAGTACTTC.

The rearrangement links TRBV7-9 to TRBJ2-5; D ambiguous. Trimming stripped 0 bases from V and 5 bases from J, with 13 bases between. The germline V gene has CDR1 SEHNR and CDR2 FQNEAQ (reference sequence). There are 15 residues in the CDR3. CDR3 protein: CASSLADLILETQYF. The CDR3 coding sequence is TGTGCCAGCAGCTTAGCTGACTTGATTTTGGAGACCCAGTACTTC.

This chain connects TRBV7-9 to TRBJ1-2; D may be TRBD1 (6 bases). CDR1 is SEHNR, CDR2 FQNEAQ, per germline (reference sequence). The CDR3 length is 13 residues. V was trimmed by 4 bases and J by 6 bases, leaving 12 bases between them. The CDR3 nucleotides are TGTGCCAGCAGCTCGTACAGGGCTGATGGCTACACCTTC. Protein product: CASSSYRADGYTF.

For the CDR3, the DNA is TGTGCCAGCAGTCTTGACAGGGGGCGAGGCGAGCAGTACTTC. Protein: CASSLDRGRGEQYF. V and J are TRBV27 and TRBJ2-7; the match to TRBD1 covers 10 bases. Trimming cost V 5 bases and J 6 bases; bases outside gene matches: 7. Per germline, CDR1 MNHEY and CDR2 SMNVEV (reference sequence). The CDR3 sequence is 14 residues long.

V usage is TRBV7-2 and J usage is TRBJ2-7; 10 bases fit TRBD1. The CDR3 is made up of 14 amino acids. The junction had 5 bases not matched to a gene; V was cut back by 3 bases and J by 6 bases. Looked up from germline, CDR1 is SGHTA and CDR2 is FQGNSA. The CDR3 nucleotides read TGTGCCAGCAGCTTCGACAGGGGGCAGTTCGAGCAGTACTTC. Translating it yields CASSFDRGQFEQYF.

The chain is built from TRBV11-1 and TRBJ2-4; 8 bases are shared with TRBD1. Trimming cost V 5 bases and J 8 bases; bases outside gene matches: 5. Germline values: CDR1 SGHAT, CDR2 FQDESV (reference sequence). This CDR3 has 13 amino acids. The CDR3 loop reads CASSKDRADIQYF. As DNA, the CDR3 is TGTGCCAGCAGCAAGGACAGGGCTGACATTCAGTACTTC.

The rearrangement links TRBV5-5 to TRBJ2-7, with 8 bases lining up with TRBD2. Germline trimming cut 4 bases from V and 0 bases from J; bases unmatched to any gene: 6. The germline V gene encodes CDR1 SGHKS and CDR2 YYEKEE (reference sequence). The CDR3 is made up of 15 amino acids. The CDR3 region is CASSPRGDYSYEQYF. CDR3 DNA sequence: TGTGCCAGCAGCCCGCGGGGGGACTACTCCTACGAGCAGTACTTC.

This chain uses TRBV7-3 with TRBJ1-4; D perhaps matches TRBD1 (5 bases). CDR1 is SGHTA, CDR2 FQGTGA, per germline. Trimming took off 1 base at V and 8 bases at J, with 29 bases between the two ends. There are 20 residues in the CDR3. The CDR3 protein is CASSLKETHSSRGPEEKLFF. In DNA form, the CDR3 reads TGTGCCAGCAGCTTAAAAGAGACACACTCGAGTAGGGGTCCGGAGGAAAAACTGTTTTTT.

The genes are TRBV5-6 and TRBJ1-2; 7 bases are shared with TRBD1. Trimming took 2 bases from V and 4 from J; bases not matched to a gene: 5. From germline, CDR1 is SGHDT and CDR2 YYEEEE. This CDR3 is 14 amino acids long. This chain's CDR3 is CASSLGTVFYGYTF. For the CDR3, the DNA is TGTGCCAGCAGCTTAGGGACAGTGTTCTATGGCTACACCTTC.

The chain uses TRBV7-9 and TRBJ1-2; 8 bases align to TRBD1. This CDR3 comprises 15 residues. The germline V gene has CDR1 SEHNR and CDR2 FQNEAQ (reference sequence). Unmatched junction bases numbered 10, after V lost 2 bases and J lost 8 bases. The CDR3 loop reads CASSLQWQGAPGYTF. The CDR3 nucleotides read TGTGCCAGCAGCTTACAGTGGCAGGGGGCTCCCGGCTACACCTTC.

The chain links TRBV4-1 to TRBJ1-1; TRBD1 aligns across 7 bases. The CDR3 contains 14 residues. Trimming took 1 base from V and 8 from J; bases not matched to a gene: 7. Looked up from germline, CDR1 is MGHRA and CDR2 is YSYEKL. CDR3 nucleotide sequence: TGCGCCAGCAGCCAAGTGCGGGCAGGGGGGGAAGCTTTCTTT. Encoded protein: CASSQVRAGGEAFF.

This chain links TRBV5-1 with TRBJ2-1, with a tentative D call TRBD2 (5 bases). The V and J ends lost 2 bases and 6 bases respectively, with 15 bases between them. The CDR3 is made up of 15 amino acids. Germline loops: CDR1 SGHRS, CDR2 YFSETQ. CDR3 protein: CASSLGRGFGNEQFF. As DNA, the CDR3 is TGCGCCAGCAGCTTAGGTCGGGGATTTGGCAATGAGCAGTTCTTC.

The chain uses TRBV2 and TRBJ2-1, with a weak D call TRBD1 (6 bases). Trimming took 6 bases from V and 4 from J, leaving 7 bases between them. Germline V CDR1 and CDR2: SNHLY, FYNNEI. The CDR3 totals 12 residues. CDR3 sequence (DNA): TGTGCCAGCAGAGACAGGTACAATGAGCAGTTCTTC. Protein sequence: CASRDRYNEQFF.

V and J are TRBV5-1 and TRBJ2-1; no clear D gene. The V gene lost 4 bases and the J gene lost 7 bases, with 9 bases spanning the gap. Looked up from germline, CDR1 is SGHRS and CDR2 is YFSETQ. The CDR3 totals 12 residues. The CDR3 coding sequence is TGCGCCAGCAGCGCCCAGGCGAATGAGCAGTTCTTC. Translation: CASSAQANEQFF.

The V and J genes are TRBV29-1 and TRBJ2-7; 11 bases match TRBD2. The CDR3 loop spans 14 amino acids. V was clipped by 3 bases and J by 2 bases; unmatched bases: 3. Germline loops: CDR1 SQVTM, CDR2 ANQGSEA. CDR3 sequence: CSVEGLADTYEQYF. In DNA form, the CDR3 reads TGCAGCGTTGAGGGACTAGCGGACACCTACGAGCAGTACTTC.